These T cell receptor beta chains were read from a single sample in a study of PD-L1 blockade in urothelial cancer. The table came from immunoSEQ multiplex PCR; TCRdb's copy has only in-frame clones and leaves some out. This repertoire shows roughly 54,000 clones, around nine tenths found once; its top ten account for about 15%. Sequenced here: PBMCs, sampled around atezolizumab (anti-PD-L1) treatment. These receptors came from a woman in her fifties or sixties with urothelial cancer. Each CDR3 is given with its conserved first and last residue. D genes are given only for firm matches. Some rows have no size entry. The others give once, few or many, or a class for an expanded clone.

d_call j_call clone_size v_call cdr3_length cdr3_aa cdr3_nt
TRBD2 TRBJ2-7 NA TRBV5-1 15 CASSVRTSGAYEQYF TGCGCCAGCAGCGTCAGGACTAGCGGGGCATACGAGCAGTACTTC
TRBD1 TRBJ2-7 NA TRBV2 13 CASSGQGVYGQYF TGTGCCAGCAGTGGACAGGGGGTATACGGGCAGTACTTC
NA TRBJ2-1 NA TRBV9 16 CASSVDGGTFYNEQFF TGTGCCAGCAGCGTAGATGGCGGGACTTTCTACAATGAGCAGTTCTTC
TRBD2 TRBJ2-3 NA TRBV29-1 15 CSVDPRRGEIDTQYF TGCAGCGTTGATCCCCGGCGGGGGGAGATAGATACGCAGTATTTT
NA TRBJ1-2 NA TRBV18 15 CASSRPMGASYGYTF TGTGCCAGCTCCCGACCTATGGGGGCCTCCTATGGCTACACCTTC
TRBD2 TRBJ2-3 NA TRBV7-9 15 CASSPGLAGVDTQYF TGTGCCAGCAGCCCGGGACTAGCGGGAGTAGATACGCAGTATTTT
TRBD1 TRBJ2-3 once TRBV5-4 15 CASNYRGRETDTQYF TGTGCCAGCAACTACAGGGGGCGGGAGACAGATACGCAGTATTTT
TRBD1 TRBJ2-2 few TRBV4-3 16 CASSQGTGGFGGELFF TGCGCCAGCAGCCAGGGGACAGGGGGCTTCGGCGGGGAGCTGTTTTTT
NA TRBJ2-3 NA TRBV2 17 CASSEALHSPPTDTQYF TGTGCCAGCAGTGAAGCGCTTCACAGCCCTCCCACAGATACGCAGTATTTT
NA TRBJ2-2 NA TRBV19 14 CASRRGVITGELFF TGTGCCAGTAGGCGGGGAGTGATAACCGGGGAGCTGTTTTTT
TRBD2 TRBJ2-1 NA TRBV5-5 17 CASSLVLGGSSYNEQFF TGTGCCAGCAGCTTGGTTCTGGGGGGGAGCTCCTACAATGAGCAGTTCTTC
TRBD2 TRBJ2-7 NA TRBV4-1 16 CASSQEGLAGAYEQYF TGCGCCAGCAGCCAAGAGGGACTAGCGGGCGCCTACGAGCAGTACTTC
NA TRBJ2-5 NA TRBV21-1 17 CASSNTPRKRLQETQYF TGTGCCAGCAGCAATACCCCCCGGAAGCGCCTCCAAGAGACCCAGTACTTC
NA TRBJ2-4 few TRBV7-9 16 CASSFSPGVGKNIQYF TGTGCCAGCAGCTTCTCTCCCGGAGTTGGGAAAAACATTCAGTACTTC
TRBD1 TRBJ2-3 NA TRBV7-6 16 CASSLLGQARTDTQYF TGTGCCAGCAGCTTATTGGGACAGGCCCGCACAGATACGCAGTATTTT